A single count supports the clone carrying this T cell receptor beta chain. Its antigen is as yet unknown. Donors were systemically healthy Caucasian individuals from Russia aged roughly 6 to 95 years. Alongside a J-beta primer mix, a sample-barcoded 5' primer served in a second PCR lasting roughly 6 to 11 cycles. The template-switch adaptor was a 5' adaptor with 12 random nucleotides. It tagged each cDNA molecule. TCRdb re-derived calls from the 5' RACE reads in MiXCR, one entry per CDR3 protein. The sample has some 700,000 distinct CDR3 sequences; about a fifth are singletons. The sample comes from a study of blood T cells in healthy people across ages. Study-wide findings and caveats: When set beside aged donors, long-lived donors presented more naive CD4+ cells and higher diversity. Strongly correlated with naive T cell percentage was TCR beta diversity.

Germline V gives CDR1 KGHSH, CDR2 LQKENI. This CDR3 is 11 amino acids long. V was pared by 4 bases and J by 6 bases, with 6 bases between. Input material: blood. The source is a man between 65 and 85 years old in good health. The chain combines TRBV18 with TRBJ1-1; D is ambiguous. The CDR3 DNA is TGTGCCAGCTCACAACAAGCTGAAGCTTTCTTT. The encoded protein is CASSQQAEAFF.